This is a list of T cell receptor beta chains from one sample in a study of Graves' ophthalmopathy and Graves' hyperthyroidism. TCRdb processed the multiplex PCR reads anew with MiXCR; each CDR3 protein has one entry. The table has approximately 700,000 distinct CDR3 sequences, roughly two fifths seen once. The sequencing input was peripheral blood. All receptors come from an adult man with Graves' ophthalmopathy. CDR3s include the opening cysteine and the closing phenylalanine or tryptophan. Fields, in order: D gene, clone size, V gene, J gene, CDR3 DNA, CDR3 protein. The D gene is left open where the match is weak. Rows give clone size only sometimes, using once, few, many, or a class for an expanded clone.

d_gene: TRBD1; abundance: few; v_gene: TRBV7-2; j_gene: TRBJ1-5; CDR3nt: TGTGCCAGCAGCTTAGGCCGGGACAGGGGGCGAAGTTGGCCCCAGCATTTT; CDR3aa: CASSLGRDRGRSWPQHF
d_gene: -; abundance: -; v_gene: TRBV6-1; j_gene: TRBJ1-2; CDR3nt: TGTGCCAGCAGTTACTTGACAGGCCCTAACTATGGCTACACCTTC; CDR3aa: CASSYLTGPNYGYTF
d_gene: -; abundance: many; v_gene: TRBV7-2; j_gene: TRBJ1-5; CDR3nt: TGTGCCAGCAGCTCGCATGCCGGGACTCATCAGCCCCAGCATTTT; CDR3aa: CASSSHAGTHQPQHF
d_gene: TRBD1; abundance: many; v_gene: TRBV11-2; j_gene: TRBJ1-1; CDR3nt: TGTGCCAGCAGCTTAGATCTAAGGGGGCAAGCTTTCTTT; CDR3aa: CASSLDLRGQAFF
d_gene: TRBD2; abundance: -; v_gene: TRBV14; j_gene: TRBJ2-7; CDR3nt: TGTGCCAGCAGCCAGACTAGCGGGAGGCTCCACGAGCAGTACTTC; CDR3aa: CASSQTSGRLHEQYF
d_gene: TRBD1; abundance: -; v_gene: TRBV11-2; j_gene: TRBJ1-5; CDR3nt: TGTGCCAGCAGCCGACAGGGCCACCGGGATAGCAATCAGCCCCAGCATTTT; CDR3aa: CASSRQGHRDSNQPQHF
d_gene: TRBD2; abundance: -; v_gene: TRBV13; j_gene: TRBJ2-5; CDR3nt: TGTGCCAGCAGCTTCCGCCTGACTAGCGGGGGGGCCGACCAAGAGACCCAGTACTTC; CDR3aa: CASSFRLTSGGADQETQYF
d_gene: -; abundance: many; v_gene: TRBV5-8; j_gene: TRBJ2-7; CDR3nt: TGTGCCAGCAGCTTTGACAAGCCCGACGAGCAGTACTTC; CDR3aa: CASSFDKPDEQYF
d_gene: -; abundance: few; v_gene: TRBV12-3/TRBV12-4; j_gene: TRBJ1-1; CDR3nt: TGTGCCAGCAGTTTAGCGCGGAGGGGTATCACAGTCAACACTGAAGCTTTCTTT; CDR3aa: CASSLARRGITVNTEAFF
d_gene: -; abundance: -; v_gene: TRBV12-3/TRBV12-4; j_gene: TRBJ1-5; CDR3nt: TGTGCCAGCAGAGATGCGGGCAATCAGCCCCAGCATTTT; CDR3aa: CASRDAGNQPQHF
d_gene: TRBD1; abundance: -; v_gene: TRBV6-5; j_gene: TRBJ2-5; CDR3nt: TGTGCCAGCACCGAGACAGGGGGTTATGAGACCCAGTACTTC; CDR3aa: CASTETGGYETQYF
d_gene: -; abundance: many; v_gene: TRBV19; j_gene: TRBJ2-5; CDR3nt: TGTGCCAGTAGTATCGGGCATCAAGAGACCCAGTACTTC; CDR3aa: CASSIGHQETQYF
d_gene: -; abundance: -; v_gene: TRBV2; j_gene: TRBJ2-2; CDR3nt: TGTGCCAGCATTTCAGGGATGCTAGACACCGGGGAGCTGTTTTTT; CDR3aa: CASISGMLDTGELFF
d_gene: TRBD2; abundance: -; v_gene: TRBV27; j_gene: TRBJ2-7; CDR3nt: TGTGCCAGCAGTTTTATAGCGGGGGCCTACGAGCAGTACTTC; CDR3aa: CASSFIAGAYEQYF
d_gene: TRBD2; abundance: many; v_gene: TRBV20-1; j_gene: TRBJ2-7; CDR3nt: TGCAGTGCTAGATTGCGGGAGTACGAGCAGTACTTC; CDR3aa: CSARLREYEQYF
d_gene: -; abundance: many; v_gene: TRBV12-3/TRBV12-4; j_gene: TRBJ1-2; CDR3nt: TGTGCCAGCAGTTTAGCCGGGACGGTTACCTTC; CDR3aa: CASSLAGTVTF
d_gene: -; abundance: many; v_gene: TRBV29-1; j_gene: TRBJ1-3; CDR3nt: TGCAGCGTCGCGATACAGGGCAGCCGCTCTGGAAACACCATATATTTT; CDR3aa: CSVAIQGSRSGNTIYF
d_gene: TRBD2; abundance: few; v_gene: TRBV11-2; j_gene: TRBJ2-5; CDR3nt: TGTGCCAGCAGCCAAGTAGGGAGGGCAGGAGAGACCCAGTACTTC; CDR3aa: CASSQVGRAGETQYF